This T cell receptor (beta chain) was documented in a study of blood T cells in healthy people across ages. This clonotype occurred a few times. Relative to the germline gene, one junction end is altered; a read error may explain this. Combining a sample-barcoded 5' primer with a J-beta primer mix, a second PCR ran for 7 to 11 cycles. MiXCR, applied by TCRdb to the 5' RACE reads, yields one record per CDR3 protein. The sample lists 750,000 to 850,000 distinct CDR3 sequences; approximately 25% were seen once. The germline gives CDR1 MNHEY, CDR2 SMNVEV (reference sequence). The CDR3 is 14 amino acids. Separately, the same data were catalogued under a study of T cells of mothers and their children.

The rearrangement joins TRBV27 to TRBJ1-1, with TRBD1 as a possible D gene (5 bases). Sequenced input: blood. The receptor was isolated from a boy younger than 18 in good health. Here the CDR3 reads CVSSFRGLETEAFF. The CDR3 region has the DNA TGTGTCAGCAGTTTTAGGGGTTTAGAAACTGAAGCTTTCTTT.